What follows are 22 T cell receptor beta chains derived from one specimen sequenced in a study of blood T cell repertoires in COVID-19. Generated by immunoSEQ multiplex PCR, the TCRdb table keeps only in-frame clones and is missing some. The sample yields roughly 100,000 clones, around 90% seen once. The source material was peripheral blood. The receptors derive from a man aged 18 to 29 with acute or convalescent COVID-19.

The rearrangement uses TRBV3-1 (or the pseudogene TRBV3-2) and TRBJ1-1; unclear D gene. CDR3 length equals 15 residues. V dropped 4 bases and J dropped 4 bases, with 16 bases sitting between them. The germline gives CDR1 LGHDT, CDR2 YNNKEL (reference sequence). The CDR3 sequence is CASSPHEEGITEAFF. The DNA of the CDR3 is TGTGCCAGCAGCCCGCATGAGGAGGGAATCACTGAAGCTTTCTTT.

The CDR3 spells CASSVFSGGGLAEQFF. Written as DNA, the CDR3 is TGTGCCAGCAGCGTATTTTCGGGGGGCGGACTCGCTGAGCAGTTCTTC. This chain joins TRBV9 and TRBJ2-1; D is perhaps TRBD2 (7 bases). V was cut by 1 base and J by 9 bases, with 20 bases left in between. The CDR3 extends over 16 amino acids. Per the germline V gene, CDR1 is SGDLS and CDR2 is YYNGEE.

This rearrangement joins TRBV28 to TRBJ1-2; TRBD1 aligns across 10 bases. In germline, CDR1 is MDHEN, CDR2 SYDVKM. CDR3 size: 21 residues. The junction had 23 bases not matched to a gene; V was cut back by 3 bases and J by 4 bases. The CDR3 DNA reads as TGTGCCAGCAGTTTTCCCCCGGCTATGCCGGGACAGGGGTTAATGTTCTATGGCTACACCTTC. Translating gives CASSFPPAMPGQGLMFYGYTF.

V is TRBV25-1 and J is TRBJ1-2, with D possibly TRBD1 on 5 matching bases. The CDR3 covers 15 residues. CDR1 and CDR2 (germline): MGHDK, SYGVNS. Trimming shortened V by 4 bases and J by 1 base, and 13 bases separated the two germline ends. The CDR3 is CASSGYDSFNYGYTF. In DNA, the CDR3 is TGTGCCAGCAGTGGTTACGACAGCTTTAACTATGGCTACACCTTC.

The rearrangement uses TRBV29-1 and TRBJ2-1, with TRBD1 as a possible D gene (6 bases). Trimming cost V 6 bases and J 0 bases, with 15 bases left between them. The CDR3 extends over 15 amino acids. Looked up from germline, CDR1 is SQVTM and CDR2 is ANQGSEA. The CDR3 DNA reads as TGCAGCGTCTCAGGGGTCCCCAGCTCCTACAATGAGCAGTTCTTC. It translates to CSVSGVPSSYNEQFF.

This chain connects TRBV7-9 to TRBJ2-5, with 12 bases lining up with TRBD2. The CDR3 contains 15 residues. CDR1 is SEHNR, CDR2 FQNEAQ, per germline (reference sequence). The V gene end was trimmed by 5 bases and the J gene end by 5 bases; junction bases not matched to a gene: 6. The CDR3: CASSHTTSGGETQYF. CDR3 bases: TGTGCCAGCAGCCACACTACTAGCGGGGGGGAGACCCAGTACTTC. Based on the CDR3 plus reference TRBV7-9 and TRBJ2-5, the full variable domain is DTGVSQNPRHKITKRGQNVTFRCDPISEHNRLYWYRQTLGQGPEFLTYFQNEAQLEKSRLLSDRFSAERPKGSFSTLEIQRTEQGDSAMYLCASSHTTSGGETQYFGPGTRLLVL.

The V call is TRBV12-5, the J call TRBJ2-7; 8 bases are shared with TRBD2. The germline V gene has CDR1 LGHNT and CDR2 FRNRAP. The CDR3 is 18 residues long. J was trimmed by 1 base and V by 0 bases; bases with no gene match: 11. CDR3 sequence reads: CASGLVTSGTTLSYEQYF. The CDR3 region has the DNA TGTGCTAGTGGTTTGGTAACTAGCGGAACTACTCTATCCTACGAGCAGTACTTC.

The rearrangement joins TRBV19 to TRBJ2-2; 10 bases line up with TRBD2. Germline assignment: CDR1 LNHDA and CDR2 SQIVND (reference sequence). CDR3 length: 18 amino acids. V was pared by 4 bases and J by 3 bases, with 11 bases of the junction left unmatched. CDR3 protein: CASSTSPSGRAHTGELFF. Written as DNA, the CDR3 is TGTGCCAGTAGTACCTCCCCGAGCGGGAGGGCCCACACCGGGGAGCTGTTTTTT.

This clone was counted a single time. One end of the junction varies from germline; a read error may be responsible. The genes are TRBV5-1 and TRBJ1-2; D is undetermined. The CDR3 spans 12 residues. Germline V gene lookup returns CDR1 SGHRS and CDR2 YFSETQ. CDR3 region: CASSYPVWFSGF. The CDR3 DNA sequence: TGCGCCAGCAGCTACCCAGTTTGGTTCTCGGGCTTC.

The chain employs TRBV6-6 and TRBJ2-6; D call uncertain. The CDR3 covers 14 residues. Germline loops: CDR1 MNHNY, CDR2 SVGAGI (reference sequence). V lost 4 bases to trimming and J lost 1 base, with 5 bases between them. CDR3 nucleotides: TGTGCCAGCAGTTCCAATTCTGGGGCCAACGTCCTGACTTTC. Translation gives CASSSNSGANVLTF.

This chain connects TRBV10-2 to TRBJ2-7, with D perhaps matching TRBD1 (6 bases). Trimming shortened V by 9 bases and J by 0 bases, and 9 bases separated the two germline ends. CDR3 size: 12 residues. The germline gives CDR1 WSHSY, CDR2 SAAADI. This CDR3 reads CASTGSSYEQYF. The CDR3, as DNA: TGCGCCAGTACAGGGAGCTCCTACGAGCAGTACTTC.

The V and J genes are TRBV21-1 and TRBJ2-3; the table's D call of TRBD1 was not tested on the DNA. TRBV21-1 is given as a pseudogene. The CDR3 length is 15 residues. CDR3 sequence reads: CASSPLGGYTDTQYF. CDR3 bases: TGTGCCAGCAGCCCCCTTGGGGGCTACACAGATACGCAGTATTTT.

CDR3 DNA: TGTGCCAGCAGCTTAGTCGGGACTAGCGGGAGTTGGGATGAGCAGTTCTTC. Amino acid sequence: CASSLVGTSGSWDEQFF. The chain joins TRBV7-9 to TRBJ2-1, with 14 bases aligning to TRBD2. The CDR3 loop spans 17 amino acids. Germline-derived CDR1 and CDR2 are SEHNR and FQNEAQ (reference sequence). V was pared by 1 base and J by 8 bases, with 7 bases of the junction left unmatched.

The chain carries TRBV5-1 and TRBJ1-2; D is possibly TRBD1 (6 bases). The CDR3 sequence is 13 residues long. Between the trimmed V and J ends, which lost 0 bases and 6 bases, there was a span of 9 bases. CDR1 SGHRS and CDR2 YFSETQ come from the germline V gene. The CDR3 region has the DNA TGCGCCAGCAGCTTGGCGTCAGGGGATGGCTACACCTTC. Translating it yields CASSLASGDGYTF.

CDR3 region: CASSQEAGAWEKLFF. The CDR3 region has the DNA TGTGCCAGCAGCCAAGAGGCGGGGGCCTGGGAAAAACTGTTTTTT. The chain employs TRBV14 and TRBJ1-4, with D perhaps TRBD1 (6 bases). The CDR3 has 15 residues. Per the germline V gene, CDR1 is SGHDN and CDR2 is FVKESK. The V end was cut by 0 bases, the J end by 8 bases, with 13 bases between.

The V call is TRBV24-1, the J call TRBJ2-5, with D tentatively TRBD2 (6 bases). Germline V gene data show CDR1 as KGHDR and CDR2 as SFDVKD. The CDR3 length is 13 residues. V was clipped by 9 bases and J by 5 bases, with 15 bases between them. CDR3 sequence reads: CATSITAGETQYF. The CDR3, as DNA: TGTGCCACCTCTATTACTGCGGGGGAGACCCAGTACTTC.

This clone was seen a single time. The chain couples TRBV5-1 to TRBJ2-7; TRBD2 matches at 13 bases. The V and J ends lost 0 bases and 6 bases, in that order; junction bases with no gene match: 3. The V gene's germline CDR1 is SGHRS and CDR2 YFSETQ. This CDR3 is built from 15 residues. The DNA of the CDR3 is TGCGCCAGCAGCTTGGCCGGACTAGCGGGAGCCGAGCAGTACTTC. This sequence encodes CASSLAGLAGAEQYF.

Only one count was recorded for this clone. The rearrangement links TRBV19 to TRBJ2-2; D call uncertain. Germline V lookup: CDR1 LNHDA, CDR2 SQIVND (reference sequence). V shed 7 bases and J shed 0 bases, with 6 bases lying between them. CDR3 length: 13 residues. DNA of the CDR3: TGTGCCAGTAAGCCGGCGAACACCGGGGAGCTGTTTTTT. It translates to CASKPANTGELFF.

The sample holds a few counts of this clone. The chain recombines TRBV21-1 with TRBJ2-7; the table's TRBD2 call for D was not verified on the DNA. TRBV21-1 is a pseudogene. The CDR3 loop spans 17 amino acids. This chain's CDR3 is CASSKGEVCHLRNEQYF. The DNA for the CDR3 is TGTGCCAGCAGCAAAGGAGAAGTTTGCCATTTGAGGAACGAGCAGTACTTC.

This clone appeared a single time. This sequence joins TRBV6-5 and TRBJ2-6; no reliable D call. Trimming stripped 4 bases from V and 5 bases from J, with 3 bases between. The CDR3 totals 12 residues. In germline, CDR1 is MNHEY, CDR2 SVGAGI. This chain's CDR3 is CASSSWANVLTF. The DNA for the CDR3 is TGTGCCAGCAGTTCTTGGGCCAACGTCCTGACTTTC.

This clone was seen just once. This sequence joins TRBV27 and TRBJ2-3; no firm D call. This CDR3 is built from 14 residues. The germline V gene has CDR1 MNHEY and CDR2 SMNVEV (reference sequence). The germline V and J ends were trimmed by 6 bases and 2 bases, with 12 bases remaining between them. The CDR3 sequence: CASSPTPYTDTQYF. DNA for the CDR3: TGTGCCAGCAGCCCTACCCCTTACACAGATACGCAGTATTTT.

This chain uses TRBV3-1 (or the pseudogene TRBV3-2) with TRBJ2-2, with a weak D call TRBD2 (7 bases). CDR3 length: 16 amino acids. V was shortened by 1 base and J by 2 bases, with 11 bases between the two germline ends. Per the germline V gene, CDR1 is LGHDT and CDR2 is YNNKEL (reference sequence). CDR3 sequence reads: CASSQGGGFNTGELFF. DNA of the CDR3: TGTGCCAGCAGCCAAGGGGGGGGCTTTAACACCGGGGAGCTGTTTTTT.